This T cell receptor beta chain is from a study of control samples from healthy donors and cancer patients. The repertoire was sequenced with immunoSEQ multiplex PCR; TCRdb's copy has only in-frame clones and lacks some. The data contain 150,000 or so clones, about 94% of them seen just once; the ten biggest clones take up 5.7%. Germline lookup yields CDR1 SEHNR and CDR2 FQNEAQ (reference sequence). This CDR3 is 12 amino acids long. Between the trimmed V and J ends, which lost 3 bases and 2 bases, there was a span of 3 bases. The clonotype comes from a man in his forties in good health. This chain connects TRBV7-9 to TRBJ2-3; D not certain. Material for sequencing was blood. CDR3 amino acids: CASSFYTDTQYF. In nucleotides, the CDR3 is TGTGCCAGCAGCTTTTACACAGATACGCAGTATTTT.